This T cell receptor (beta chain) derives from a study of CD8+CD57+ T cells in acquired aplastic anemia. Study information: Sorted CD4+ plus CD8+ cells gave DNA averaging 3.2 ug. An average of about 9.8 million reads for CD4+ cells was obtained from healthy donors.

Germline V gene sequence: CDR1 MGHDK, CDR2 SYGVNS. Trimming removed 5 bases at V and 1 base at J, with 18 bases between. The CDR3 loop spans 16 amino acids. Genomic DNA templated the TCR beta VDJ and CDR3 profiling. TCRdb passed the reads through MiXCR, listing each CDR3 protein once. The sample has about 100,000 distinct CDR3 sequences, 40% to 60% seen once. As to this clonotype: A much bigger clone sits one base away, suggesting this may be a read error.

Sequenced input: sorted CD4+, CD8+, or CD8+CD57+ T cells (not recorded which) from PBMCs. The chain links TRBV25-1 to TRBJ2-7, with D perhaps assigned TRBD1 or TRBD2 (5 bases each). This sequence originates from a human donor in good health, serving as a control. The CDR3 DNA sequence: TGTGCCAGCAGTTTTGTGGGGGACGTGGAGTCCTACGAGCAGTACTTC. This sequence encodes CASSFVGDVESYEQYF.